The clone carrying this TCR beta chain was seen a single time. This record comes from a study of blood T cell repertoires in COVID-19. Across the whole study: Whether acute or convalescent, the COVID-19 samples came from the United States, Italy and Spain. In each case, the material was cDNA or gDNA derived from T cells, B-cell-depleted T cells, or PBMCs.

The CDR3 extends over 15 amino acids. Losses at the gene ends were 4 bases for V and 8 bases for J; bases not matched to a gene: 11. In the original processing: How many nucleated cells were present was estimated from reference gene primer amplification. Data came from immunoSEQ multiplex PCR; TCRdb stores just in-frame clones and leaves some out. The V and J calls and clone size come from that table; D and trimming were worked out from the DNA. The table lists fewer than 350,000 clones, 88% of them singletons. The rearrangement links TRBV23-1 to TRBJ2-1, with 7 bases fitting TRBD1. TRBV23-1 is annotated as an ORF whose role is uncertain. Sequencing input: peripheral blood. The sequence came from a man between 18 and 35 years old with active or convalescent COVID-19. The CDR3: CASSRLDRAWYEQFF. CDR3 bases: TGCGCCAGCAGTCGCCTCGACAGGGCTTGGTATGAGCAGTTCTTC.